Sequencing of this TCR beta chain was carried out in a study of T cell responses to AZD1222 COVID-19 vaccine. On this clone itself: Its antigen is unknown.

Study-level findings and limits: Donors in the cohort were predominantly white British and more often female, and clonal diversity was possibly underestimated. At baseline, just six AZD1222 recipients tested seropositive.

Sequencing used immunoSEQ multiplex PCR; TCRdb keeps in-frame clones, though not all of them. Of around 160,000 clones listed, 91% were seen once; the top ten hold roughly 5%. The CDR3 spans 14 residues. CDR1 is SNHLY and CDR2 is FYNNEI in the germline V gene. Trimming shortened V by 1 base and J by 6 bases, and 12 bases separated the two germline ends. This TCR came from an adult in good health. The chain uses TRBV2 and TRBJ1-2; D might be TRBD1 (6 bases). This specimen consisted of peripheral blood, obtained on day 0 of AZD1222 vaccination. The CDR3 sequence is CASSEGGRGDGYTF. Here the CDR3 DNA reads TGTGCCAGCAGTGAAGGGGGGCGCGGGGATGGCTACACCTTC.